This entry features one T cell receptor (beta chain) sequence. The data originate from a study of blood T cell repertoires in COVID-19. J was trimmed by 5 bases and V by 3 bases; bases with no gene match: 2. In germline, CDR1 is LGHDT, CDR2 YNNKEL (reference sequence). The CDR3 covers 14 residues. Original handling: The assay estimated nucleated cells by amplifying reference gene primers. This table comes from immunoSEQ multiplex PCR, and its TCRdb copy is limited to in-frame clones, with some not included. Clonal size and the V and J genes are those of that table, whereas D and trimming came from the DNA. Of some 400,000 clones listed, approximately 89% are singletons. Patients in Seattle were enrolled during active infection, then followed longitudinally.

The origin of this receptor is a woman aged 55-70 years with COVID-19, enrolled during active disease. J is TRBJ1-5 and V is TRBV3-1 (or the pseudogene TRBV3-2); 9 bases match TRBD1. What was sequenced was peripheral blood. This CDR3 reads CASSHRTGDQPQHF. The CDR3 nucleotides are TGTGCCAGCAGCCATCGGACAGGGGATCAGCCCCAGCATTTT.